Following are 5 T cell receptor beta chains from one sample sequenced in a study of OX40 agonist ivuxolimab in advanced cancers. Libraries were prepared by immunoSEQ multiplex PCR; TCRdb keeps only in-frame clonotypes and omits some of them. The sample lists tens of thousands of clones, approximately 90% occurring once. Sequenced here: CD4+ or CD8+ T cells sorted from blood, sampled in a trial of the OX40 agonist ivuxolimab. These TCRs come from an adult with an advanced solid tumor such as melanoma, head and neck, liver or kidney cancer.

This chain links TRBV19 with TRBJ1-1; D is undetermined. The CDR3 consists of 11 residues. Trimming stripped 8 bases from V and 0 bases from J, with 4 bases between. Germline lookup yields CDR1 LNHDA and CDR2 SQIVND (reference sequence). This CDR3 reads CASRLNTEAFF. The CDR3 region has the DNA TGTGCCAGTCGGTTGAACACTGAAGCTTTCTTT.

The V call is TRBV5-4, the J call TRBJ2-5; D ambiguous. The CDR3 runs to 13 residues. Trimming shortened V by 5 bases and J by 3 bases, and 11 bases separated the two germline ends. Germline lookup yields CDR1 SGHNT and CDR2 YYREEE (reference sequence). CDR3 bases: TGTGCCAGCAGGCTAGACACCAAAGAGACCCAGTACTTC. Its translation is CASRLDTKETQYF. Full variable domain (remainder filled in from reference TRBV5-4 and TRBJ2-5): ETGVTQSPTHLIKTRGQQVTLRCSSQSGHNTVSWYQQALGQGPQFIFQYYREEENGRGNFPPRFSGLQFPNYSSELNVNALELDDSALYLCASRLDTKETQYFGPGTRLLVL.

This chain joins TRBV10-2 and TRBJ2-7; D is uncertain. Per germline, CDR1 WSHSY and CDR2 SAAADI. V was clipped by 0 bases and J by 0 bases, with 9 bases between them. The CDR3 is made up of 15 amino acids. CDR3 coding DNA: TGCGCCAGCAGTGAGTCTTCAGTAGCCTCCTACGAGCAGTACTTC. The encoded protein is CASSESSVASYEQYF.

The chain employs TRBV6-8 and TRBJ2-3, with D unresolved. The V gene's germline CDR1 is MNHGY and CDR2 SAAAGT. The V gene lost 5 bases and the J gene lost 0 bases, with 0 bases spanning the gap. There are 11 residues in the CDR3. The CDR3 loop reads CASSSTDTQYF. CDR3 coding DNA: TGTGCCAGCAGTAGCACAGATACGCAGTATTTT.

The chain recombines TRBV9 with TRBJ2-7; TRBD2 agrees at 7 bases. Germline-derived CDR1 and CDR2 are SGDLS and YYNGEE. The V and J ends lost 0 bases and 2 bases, in that order; junction bases with no gene match: 2. This CDR3 is built from 14 residues. CDR3 region: CASSVGGLAYEQYF. The CDR3 DNA reads as TGTGCCAGCAGCGTAGGTGGACTAGCCTACGAGCAGTACTTC.